This T cell receptor beta chain derives from a study of neurological immune-mediated disorders. The germline V gene has CDR1 DFQATT and CDR2 SNEGSKA (reference sequence). With 5 bases removed from V and 2 bases from J, the gap between germline ends came to 15 bases. CDR3 length: 14 amino acids. cDNA was made by 5'RACE with 10-nucleotide random UMIs. Every sequencing run drew on 15-18 subjects and yielded over 190 million TCR-beta sequences. TCRdb re-called the 5' RACE reads with MiXCR, one entry per CDR3 protein. The sample consists of 66,000 or so distinct CDR3 sequences, around 3.7% of them appearing once. Whole-study results and caveats: Phylogenetic analysis grouped 18 of 34 multiple sclerosis patients' repertoires together, suggesting a possible repertoire signature.

This clonotype occurred many times. Its antigen is still unknown. The V call is TRBV20-1, the J call TRBJ2-5, with a weak D call TRBD2 (6 bases). Sample: PBMCs. The TCR was taken from a man aged 35 to 55 with multiple sclerosis. The CDR3 region is CSAPRGAGQETQYF. The CDR3 nucleotides read TGCAGTGCTCCCCGCGGGGCTGGACAAGAGACCCAGTACTTC.